These T cell receptor beta chains were read from a single sample in a study of T-cell reconstitution after alpha-beta-depleted transplantation in children. TCRdb re-analysed the PCR reads in MiXCR, keeping a single row per CDR3 protein. The profile covers 150,000 to 250,000 distinct CDR3 sequences, with roughly 15% appearing a single time and approximately 13% taken by the ten largest. The specimen comprised PBMCs from the stem cell graft donor, sampled from the stem cell graft. Receptor source: a human donor who donated a stem cell graft to a child with acute lymphoblastic leukemia. Both conserved end residues are part of each CDR3. The D gene is left open where the match is weak. Clone size is shown for a subset of rows, as once, few, many or a class of expanded clone.

abundance	d_gene	len	v_gene	j_gene	CDR3nt	CDR3aa
-	-	15	TRBV5-1	TRBJ1-1	TGCGCCAGCAGCCGCGGTGAAGGGCCTCGGGGTGAAGCTTTCTTT	CASSRGEGPRGEAFF
few	TRBD1	15	TRBV12-3/TRBV12-4	TRBJ1-1	TGTGCCAGCAGTTCAGGTCGGAGGGGGCGAACTGAAGCTTTCTTT	CASSSGRRGRTEAFF
-	TRBD1	12	TRBV12-3/TRBV12-4	TRBJ1-2	TGTGCCAGCATAACAGGGGGCACAGGCTACACCTTC	CASITGGTGYTF
many	TRBD2	15	TRBV7-7	TRBJ2-1	TGTGCTAGCAGCCCTGGGGGCGGGAGGCTCGCTTTGCAGTTCTTC	CASSPGGGRLALQFF
many	-	11	TRBV11-3	TRBJ2-1	TGTGCCAGCAGCGCCGGGGATGAGCAGTTCTTC	CASSAGDEQFF
many	TRBD2	19	TRBV5-1	TRBJ2-2	TGCGCCAGCAGCCTGTGGACTAGCGGGATCCCTAGCGGAACCGGGGAGCTGTTTTTT	CASSLWTSGIPSGTGELFF
many	-	16	TRBV5-1	TRBJ2-2	TGCGCCAGCAGCGATGGGACGATCGTGAACACCGGGGAGCTGTTTTTT	CASSDGTIVNTGELFF
many	-	15	TRBV27	TRBJ1-5	TGTGCCACCCAGGAGGGACTTCTCAGCAATCAGCCCCAGCATTTT	CATQEGLLSNQPQHF
many	-	14	TRBV29-1	TRBJ2-7	TGCAGCGTTGCCGGGGGGCCCCAATCCTACGAGCAGTACTTC	CSVAGGPQSYEQYF
-	TRBD1	16	TRBV7-8	TRBJ2-3	TGTGCCAGCAGCTCCTCCGGGACAGGGAGTCCAGATACGCAGTATTTT	CASSSSGTGSPDTQYF
many	TRBD1	16	TRBV5-1	TRBJ1-4	TGCGCCAGCAGCTCCCTTCCGGGACAGGGAGGCGAAAAACTGTTTTTT	CASSSLPGQGGEKLFF
-	-	12	TRBV29-1	TRBJ1-2	TGCAGCGTCCACGACAGAATATATGGCTACACCTTC	CSVHDRIYGYTF
many	-	17	TRBV4-1	TRBJ1-1	TGCGCCAGCAGCCAAGATGGGGGGGGCGTGGGGAACACTGAAGCTTTCTTT	CASSQDGGGVGNTEAFF
-	-	13	TRBV20-1	TRBJ1-3	TGCAGCTCATATGGGCCAGGGGGAAACACCATATATTTT	CSSYGPGGNTIYF
-	-	14	TRBV20-1	TRBJ2-7	TGCAGTGCTAGGCCCGGGACCTACACAAACGAGGAGTACTTC	CSARPGTYTNEEYF
-	TRBD2	15	TRBV20-1	TRBJ2-3	TGCAGTGCTAGAGATGAGCTAGCGGGAGTTTTTACGCAGTATTTT	CSARDELAGVFTQYF
many	-	13	TRBV10-3	TRBJ2-3	TGTGCCATCAGCGACGGGGCTGCAGATACGCAGTATTTT	CAISDGAADTQYF
-	-	14	TRBV2	TRBJ1-5	TGTGCCAGCAAGACAGGAGTGGGCAATCAGCCCCAGCATTTT	CASKTGVGNQPQHF
many	TRBD2	16	TRBV4-1	TRBJ2-1	TGCGCCAGCAGCCAAGAACTGCGGGAGCCCCTCAATGAGCAGTTCTTC	CASSQELREPLNEQFF
many	TRBD1	15	TRBV29-1	TRBJ2-7	TGCAGCGTCTTTTTAGGGGACAGACCCTCCTACGAGCAGTACTTC	CSVFLGDRPSYEQYF
many	-	16	TRBV5-1	TRBJ2-2	TGCGCCAGCAGCTTGGTGCCAGCGGAAGACACCGGGGAGCTGTTTTTT	CASSLVPAEDTGELFF
once	-	12	TRBV20-1	TRBJ2-5	TGCAGCGCCCGCGGACAGGGCGGGAGCCAGTACTTC	CSARGQGGSQYF
-	TRBD2	16	TRBV5-1	TRBJ2-3	TGCGCCAGCAGCGATGTCCCGGGACTAGCGGGAGATACGCAGTATTTT	CASSDVPGLAGDTQYF
many	-	13	TRBV20-1	TRBJ2-7	TGCAGTGCTAGCGAATCCGCAGCCTACGAGCAGTACTTC	CSASESAAYEQYF
many	-	12	TRBV5-1	TRBJ2-7	TGCGCCAGTCAGGGTCTGGGGTTCGAGCAGTACTTC	CASQGLGFEQYF
many	-	18	TRBV11-2	TRBJ1-5	TGTGCCAGCAGCTTAGGTAAAGGACGGCAGTATAGCAATCAGCCCCAGCATTTT	CASSLGKGRQYSNQPQHF
many	-	13	TRBV6-1	TRBJ2-3	TGTGCCAGCAGTGAAGCGCTCGGCGATACGCAGTATTTT	CASSEALGDTQYF
many	-	13	TRBV5-5	TRBJ2-3	TGTGCCAGCAGCTTGGGGGTAGCAGATACGCAGTATTTT	CASSLGVADTQYF
-	-	13	TRBV19	TRBJ1-2	TGTGCCAGTAGTGTTCATAGAAACTATGGCTACACCTTC	CASSVHRNYGYTF
-	-	13	TRBV5-1	TRBJ1-1	TGCGCCAGCAGCCCACCGGTGAACACTGAAGCTTTCTTC	CASSPPVNTEAFF
few	-	15	TRBV5-1	TRBJ1-3	TGCGCCAGCAGCTTGTATCCCTTCTCTGGAAACACCATATATTTT	CASSLYPFSGNTIYF
many	-	17	TRBV10-3	TRBJ2-7	TGTGCCATCAGTGGTCCCGAGGGCGGGAAAAAGAGGTACGAGCAGTACTTC	CAISGPEGGKKRYEQYF
few	TRBD2	16	TRBV20-1	TRBJ2-1	TGCAGTGCTAGAGATTACAGGACTAGCGGGTACAATGAGCAGTTCTTC	CSARDYRTSGYNEQFF
-	-	14	TRBV12-3/TRBV12-4	TRBJ2-3	TGTGCCAGCAGTCAAAGACTCGGATCGGATACGCAGTATTTT	CASSQRLGSDTQYF
many	-	12	TRBV5-1	TRBJ2-7	TGCGCCAGCAGCGCCCCAGTCGGCGAGCAGTACTTC	CASSAPVGEQYF
-	-	13	TRBV20-1	TRBJ2-5	TGCAGTGCCGAAAATATACAGGCAGAGACCCAGTACTTC	CSAENIQAETQYF
many	TRBD1	14	TRBV5-4	TRBJ2-7	TGTGCCAGCAGCCGGCCGGGACAGGGATACGAGCAGTACTTC	CASSRPGQGYEQYF
many	TRBD1	14	TRBV10-3	TRBJ2-3	TGTGCCATCAGCCGGACAGGTGGCACAGATACGCAGTATTTT	CAISRTGGTDTQYF
many	-	15	TRBV6-1	TRBJ2-7	TGTGCCAGCAGTGATGGGCAGAATCCAACGTACGAGCAGTACTTC	CASSDGQNPTYEQYF
-	-	14	TRBV6-2/TRBV6-3	TRBJ2-1	TGTGCCAGCAGTTACGTCGGGGAAGATAATGAGCAGTTCTTC	CASSYVGEDNEQFF
many	-	15	TRBV5-1	TRBJ1-3	TGCGCCAGCAGCTTGATACAGGGCGGAGGAAACACCATATATTTT	CASSLIQGGGNTIYF
many	-	12	TRBV12-3/TRBV12-4	TRBJ2-7	TGTGCCAGCAGTTTCGATGTCCCCGAGCAGTACTTC	CASSFDVPEQYF
few	TRBD1	15	TRBV10-3	TRBJ1-1	TGTGCCATCAGCCAACCGAATGGACAGGACACTGAAGCTTTCTTT	CAISQPNGQDTEAFF
few	-	16	TRBV12-3/TRBV12-4	TRBJ1-2	TGTGCCAGCAGAGATCGACGGACCAAGACTAACTATGGCTACACCTTC	CASRDRRTKTNYGYTF
many	TRBD1	14	TRBV10-3	TRBJ1-4	TGTGCCATCGGGACCGGGACAGGGAATGAAAAACTGTTTTTT	CAIGTGTGNEKLFF
many	-	12	TRBV28	TRBJ1-5	TGTGCCAGCAGCGGGGGCGGTTTGCCCCAGCATTTT	CASSGGGLPQHF
many	TRBD2	15	TRBV6-5	TRBJ2-7	TGTGCCAGCAGATACTCTAGCGGGGCTCACTACGAGCAGTACTTC	CASRYSSGAHYEQYF
many	TRBD2	15	TRBV11-2	TRBJ2-1	TGTGCCAGCAGCTTAGTTAGCGGGAGGGCCAATGAGCAGTTCTTC	CASSLVSGRANEQFF
many	TRBD1	14	TRBV20-1	TRBJ2-1	TGCAGTGCCCACGGACAGGGATCGGACAATGAGCAGTTCTTC	CSAHGQGSDNEQFF
many	TRBD1	16	TRBV5-1	TRBJ1-1	TGCGCCAGCAGCTCCTTAACAGGGGGCGGGAACACTGAAGCTTTCTTT	CASSSLTGGGNTEAFF
many	TRBD1	13	TRBV12-3/TRBV12-4	TRBJ2-5	TGTGCCAGCAGTGATGACAGGGAAGAGACCCAGTACTTC	CASSDDREETQYF
many	TRBD2	18	TRBV7-8	TRBJ2-1	TGTGCCAGCAGCTTTAGTGGCGCCCCGGGACTAGACTACAATGAGCAGTTCTTC	CASSFSGAPGLDYNEQFF
few	-	18	TRBV21-1	TRBJ2-7	TGTGCCAGCAGCAAATCCATCTACGGTGGGACAGGGGCTTACGAGCAGTACTTC	CASSKSIYGGTGAYEQYF
many	-	13	TRBV21-1	TRBJ2-5	TGTGCCAGCAGCAACGAAGCGGGAGGGGCCCAGTACTTC	CASSNEAGGAQYF